Shown below are 25 T cell receptor beta chains from a single sample sequenced in a study of cytomegalovirus exposure and HLA in healthy donors. 60 Vbeta and 13 Jbeta primers were used in PCR. Some clones are missing from TCRdb's copy, which holds only in-frame ones; the method was immunoSEQ multiplex PCR. The sample comprises 150,000 to 200,000 clones, about 87% of which are singletons, and roughly 1.9% rests with the top ten. The sequenced sample was PBMCs. These receptors were obtained from a woman under 30 in good health and CMV-seronegative.

V usage is TRBV13 and J usage is TRBJ2-1, with D hard to call. The germline V gene has CDR1 PRHDT and CDR2 FYEKMQ (reference sequence). Trimming shortened V by 2 bases and J by 0 bases, and 14 bases separated the two germline ends. This CDR3 spans 17 amino acids. The CDR3 DNA reads TGTGCCAGCAGCTTAAGGCCAGGCTCAAGCTCCTACAATGAGCAGTTCTTC. It yields the protein CASSLRPGSSSYNEQFF.

CDR3 DNA sequence: TGTGCCAGCAGCTTAGGGCTAGCGGGTGCTGGGACCCAGTACTTC. Encoded protein: CASSLGLAGAGTQYF. This chain links TRBV11-2 with TRBJ2-5; 8 bases agree with TRBD2. CDR3 length equals 15 residues. Trimming removed 1 base from V and 7 bases from J; junction bases left unmatched: 8. In germline, CDR1 is SGHAT, CDR2 FQNNGV.

This clone was seen a single time. The rearrangement joins TRBV18 to TRBJ1-5; D possibly corresponds to TRBD1 (5 bases). The V end was cut by 4 bases, the J end by 7 bases, with 11 bases between. The CDR3 contains 13 residues. Germline V lookup: CDR1 KGHSH, CDR2 LQKENI. This CDR3 is CASSLGEGQPQHF. In DNA form, the CDR3 reads TGTGCCAGCTCACTGGGGGAGGGACAGCCCCAGCATTTT. The variable domain in full, with the rest retrieved from reference TRBV18 and TRBJ1-5, is NAGVMQNPRHLVRRRGQEARLRCSPMKGHSHVYWYRQLPEEGLKFMVYLQKENIIDESGMPKERFSAEFPKEGPSILRIQQVVRGDSAAYFCASSLGEGQPQHFGDGTRLSIL.

The chain links TRBV5-4 to TRBJ2-3; 7 positions match TRBD2. CDR3 length: 17 amino acids. V lost 0 bases to trimming and J lost 2 bases; unmatched junction nucleotides: 9. Germline values: CDR1 SGHNT, CDR2 YYREEE (reference sequence). DNA for the CDR3: TGTGCCAGCAGCTTGGCCGGGCTAGCGGAGATCACAGATACGCAGTATTTT. Its translation is CASSLAGLAEITDTQYF.

This rearrangement joins TRBV2 to TRBJ1-5; no reliable D call. CDR1 is SNHLY and CDR2 is FYNNEI in the germline V gene. The CDR3 spans 15 residues. V was shortened by 4 bases and J by 2 bases, with 12 bases between the two germline ends. The CDR3 region has the DNA TGTGCCAGCAGTGTTTCCCGGAGGGGCAATCAGCCCCAGCATTTT. It is translated as CASSVSRRGNQPQHF. Using reference TRBV2 and TRBJ1-5 for the parts outside the CDR3, the full variable domain is EPEVTQTPSHQVTQMGQEVILRCVPISNHLYFYWYRQILGQKVEFLVSFYNNEISEKSEIFDDQFSVERPDGSNFTLKIRSTKLEDSAMYFCASSVSRRGNQPQHFGDGTRLSIL.

The chain links TRBV4-1 to TRBJ2-1; D is perhaps TRBD2 (5 bases). Trimming removed 7 bases at V and 8 bases at J, with 18 bases between. CDR3 length: 14 residues. Germline loops: CDR1 MGHRA, CDR2 YSYEKL. The CDR3 is CASNPTATSDEQFF. The CDR3 region has the DNA TGCGCCAGCAACCCGACGGCCACTAGTGATGAGCAGTTCTTC.

This clone was detected once. Additional DNA sequences in this sample encode the identical CDR3. This chain links TRBV28 with TRBJ1-2, with 9 bases identical to TRBD1. V lost 2 bases and J lost 5; bases outside the gene matches: 0. Germline assignment: CDR1 MDHEN and CDR2 SYDVKM. The CDR3 sequence is 13 residues long. This CDR3 is CASSLGQGYGYTF. CDR3 coding DNA: TGTGCCAGCAGTTTAGGACAGGGGTATGGCTACACCTTC.

The genes are TRBV18 and TRBJ1-6, with a weak D call TRBD1 (6 bases). This CDR3 region has 13 residues. V was pared by 6 bases and J by 10 bases, with 13 bases between. Germline V gene data show CDR1 as KGHSH and CDR2 as LQKENI. Here the CDR3 reads CASSPDRNSPLHF. CDR3 DNA: TGTGCCAGCTCTCCCGACAGGAACTCACCCCTCCACTTT.

This chain links TRBV4-2 with TRBJ2-3; D is perhaps TRBD2 (7 bases). Looked up from germline, CDR1 is LGHNA and CDR2 is YNFKEQ. CDR3 length: 18 residues. V was clipped by 0 bases and J by 2 bases, with 18 bases between them. The CDR3 coding sequence is TGTGCCAGCAGCCAAGATGAAAGCGGAGGGGGGGACACAGATACGCAGTATTTT. This gives the protein CASSQDESGGGDTDTQYF.

This chain links TRBV7-2 with TRBJ2-3, with a possible D match to TRBD1 (6 bases). Germline CDR1 SGHTA, CDR2 FQGNSA. This CDR3 is 13 amino acids long. Trimming stripped 6 bases from V and 11 bases from J, with 18 bases between. Here the CDR3 DNA reads TGTGCCAGCAGGCTAAACACAGGGAGAGGGCAGTATTTT. Amino acids: CASRLNTGRGQYF.

V usage is TRBV28 and J usage is TRBJ1-2; D ambiguous. CDR3 length: 14 amino acids. V was cut by 1 base and J by 4 bases, with 10 bases left in between. CDR1 and CDR2 from the germline V gene are MDHEN and SYDVKM. The CDR3 nucleotides read TGTGCCAGCAGTTTATATTCGGGAATCTATGGCTACACCTTC. Translated, it gives CASSLYSGIYGYTF.

The J gene is TRBJ2-5, the V gene TRBV4-1; TRBD2 matches at 7 bases. The J call may be wrong; the DNA end is better matched by TRBJ2-7. The CDR3 is 15 residues long. Germline CDR1 is MGHRA and CDR2 is YSYEKL. CDR3 sequence (DNA): TGCGCCAGCAGCCAACAAGCGGGGCCTTCCTACGAGCAGTACTTC. It translates to CASSQQAGPSYEQYF.

J is TRBJ2-7 and V is TRBV6-5, with 8 bases aligning to TRBD2. With V trimmed by 0 bases and J by 5 bases, 9 bases remained unmatched. Germline lookup yields CDR1 MNHEY and CDR2 SVGAGI. The CDR3 totals 16 residues. This chain's CDR3 is CASSYSTGLAGHEQYF. In DNA, the CDR3 is TGTGCCAGCAGTTACTCGACTGGGCTAGCGGGCCACGAGCAGTACTTC.

This chain joins TRBV5-8 and TRBJ2-7, with 7 bases fitting TRBD1. CDR1 and CDR2 (germline): SGHTS, YDEGEE. With 4 bases clipped from V and 2 bases from J, the junction kept 9 bases outside the gene matches. The CDR3 runs 15 residues. CDR3 nucleotides: TGTGCCAGCAGCGGACCGTACAGGGGCGCCTACGAGCAGTACTTC. Its protein product is CASSGPYRGAYEQYF.

The V call is TRBV7-2, the J call TRBJ2-4; D gene unclear. The germline V gene encodes CDR1 SGHTA and CDR2 FQGNSA. The CDR3 contains 13 residues. V was pared by 2 bases and J by 1 base, with 3 bases between. In DNA form, the CDR3 reads TGTGCCAGCAGCTTAAGCGCCAAAAACATTCAGTACTTC. It encodes CASSLSAKNIQYF.

The V call is TRBV7-2, the J call TRBJ1-1; possible D gene TRBD1, 5 bases. Trimming took 5 bases from V and 0 from J, leaving 13 bases between them. This CDR3 region has 15 residues. In germline, CDR1 is SGHTA, CDR2 FQGNSA. The CDR3 protein is CASSTTGNMNTEAFF. The CDR3 DNA reads TGTGCCAGCAGCACCACAGGAAACATGAACACTGAAGCTTTCTTT.

The chain joins TRBV2 to TRBJ1-5, with D perhaps TRBD1 (5 bases). The V end lost 2 bases, the J end lost 9 bases, and 14 bases lay between the germline ends. The CDR3 has 14 amino acids. Germline CDR1 and CDR2: SNHLY and FYNNEI. The CDR3 DNA sequence: TGTGCCAGCAGTGAACAGGGTGGCCCGAGGCCCCAGCATTTT. Amino acid sequence: CASSEQGGPRPQHF.

V is TRBV15 and J is TRBJ1-1; tentatively, D is TRBD1 (6 bases). The CDR3 runs 14 residues. Germline assignment: CDR1 LNHNV and CDR2 YYDKDF (reference sequence). With 1 base removed from V and 6 bases from J, the gap between germline ends came to 12 bases. The CDR3, as DNA: TGTGCCACCAGCAGAGGAACAGGGAAGGCTGAAGCTTTCTTT. It codes for CATSRGTGKAEAFF. The complete variable domain, with remaining parts taken from reference TRBV15 and TRBJ1-1, reads DAMVIQNPRYQVTQFGKPVTLSCSQTLNHNVMYWYQQKSSQAPKLLFHYYDKDFNNEADTPDNFQSRRPNTSFCFLDIRSPGLGDTAMYLCATSRGTGKAEAFFGQGTRLTVV.

The chain recombines TRBV29-1 with TRBJ2-5; D possibly corresponds to TRBD1 (7 bases). Germline loops: CDR1 SQVTM, CDR2 ANQGSEA. Between the trimmed V and J ends, which lost 4 bases and 1 base, there was a span of 13 bases. This CDR3 has 14 residues. This chain's CDR3 is CSVVGGTAQETQYF. As DNA, the CDR3 is TGCAGCGTTGTAGGAGGGACAGCCCAAGAGACCCAGTACTTC.

The chain carries TRBV6-1 and TRBJ1-6; no clear D. Germline CDR1 and CDR2: MNHNS and SASEGT. Trimming shortened V by 2 bases and J by 0 bases, and 11 bases separated the two germline ends. The CDR3 extends over 17 amino acids. CDR3 residues: CASSEYTLGSYNSPLHF. The CDR3 nucleotides are TGTGCCAGCAGTGAATACACCCTTGGCTCCTATAATTCACCCCTCCACTTT.

This sequence joins TRBV7-9 and TRBJ2-2; D perhaps matches TRBD2 (6 bases). Trimming removed 7 bases at V and 6 bases at J, with 18 bases between. From germline, CDR1 is SEHNR and CDR2 FQNEAQ (reference sequence). This CDR3 spans 15 amino acids. CDR3 DNA: TGTGCCAGCACCCTATGGGGGGTAGGGCCCGGGGAGCTGTTTTTT. Its protein is CASTLWGVGPGELFF.

In its sample, this clone was seen a few times. The genes are TRBV18 and TRBJ2-2, with TRBD1 matching 9 bases. This CDR3 region has 17 residues. Trimming removed 3 bases from V and 1 base from J; junction bases left unmatched: 6. Per the germline V gene, CDR1 is KGHSH and CDR2 is LQKENI. The CDR3: CASSPWDRDRNTGELFF. DNA for the CDR3: TGTGCCAGCTCACCCTGGGACAGGGACCGGAACACCGGGGAGCTGTTTTTT.

V is TRBV21-1 and J is TRBJ2-1; the tabulated D call, TRBD1, remains unverified against the DNA. TRBV21-1 is marked as a pseudogene. The CDR3 consists of 16 residues. The CDR3 reads CASSTYPGQKTNEQFF. The CDR3 coding sequence is TGTGCCAGCAGCACGTATCCGGGACAGAAAACCAATGAGCAGTTCTTC.

The chain joins TRBV5-1 to TRBJ2-1, with 10 nucleotides matching TRBD2. The CDR3 consists of 15 residues. CDR1 is SGHRS and CDR2 is YFSETQ in the germline V gene. V shed 4 bases, J shed 9 bases, and the junction held 10 bases outside the gene matches. The CDR3 DNA reads TGCGCCAGCAGCCGGAGGGGACTAGCGATGGGTGAGCAGTTCTTC. Protein: CASSRRGLAMGEQFF. Filled out from reference TRBV5-1 and TRBJ2-1, the complete variable domain reads KAGVTQTPRYLIKTRGQQVTLSCSPISGHRSVSWYQQTPGQGLQFLFEYFSETQRNKGNFPGRFSGRQFSNSRSEMNVSTLELGDSALYLCASSRRGLAMGEQFFGPGTRLTVL.

CDR3 sequence: CASSPLAGPSGANVLTF. CDR3 DNA: TGTGCCAGCAGTCCCTTGGCTGGCCCCTCTGGGGCCAACGTCCTGACTTTC. The chain couples TRBV27 to TRBJ2-6; D ambiguous. The germline V gene encodes CDR1 MNHEY and CDR2 SMNVEV (reference sequence). The V and J ends lost 5 bases and 0 bases respectively, with 14 bases between them. CDR3 length equals 17 residues.